These T cell receptor beta chains were read from a single sample in a study of T cells in Graves' hyperthyroidism and ophthalmopathy. Each CDR3 protein gets one entry after TCRdb re-called the multiplex PCR reads with MiXCR. The sample includes 330,000 or so distinct CDR3 sequences, 15% to 20% of them seen just once. Specimen: blood. The receptors come from a woman in her 40s with Graves' ophthalmopathy. The CDR3 runs from the conserved cysteine through the conserved F or W. The D gene is left open where the match is weak. Size tells how often a clone was seen (once, few, many) or the class of an expanded clone, and some rows leave it out.

j_call	d_call	v_call	clone_size	cdr3_nt	cdr3_aa
TRBJ2-5	TRBD2	TRBV3-1	many	TGTGCCAGCAGCCCCGCCGGGGGAGGGCGCAGGGAGACCCAGTACTTC	CASSPAGGGRRETQYF
TRBJ1-1	NA	TRBV19	many	TGTGCCACCGTCGACAGGAACACTGAAGCTTTCTTT	CATVDRNTEAFF
TRBJ2-2	TRBD1	TRBV15	many	TGTGCCACCAGCAGAGCCCGGGACAGGGGGCGCGTCGGGGAGCTGTTTTTT	CATSRARDRGRVGELFF
TRBJ1-2	TRBD1	TRBV5-1	many	TGCGCCAGCAGCTTTGGGACAGGGTGGGACTATGGCTACACCTTC	CASSFGTGWDYGYTF
TRBJ2-5	NA	TRBV13	NA	TGTGCCAGCAGCTCCTCCGGCCACCAAGAGACCCAGTACTTC	CASSSSGHQETQYF
TRBJ1-5	NA	TRBV27	many	TGTGCCAGCAGTTCCATGGACAGATTAGGTCAGCCCCAGCATTTT	CASSSMDRLGQPQHF
TRBJ2-7	TRBD2	TRBV12-3/TRBV12-4	NA	TGTGCCAGCAGTTTGGCGGGAGGGTCCCCCTACGAGCAGTACTTC	CASSLAGGSPYEQYF
TRBJ1-2	NA	TRBV4-1	many	TGCGCCAGCAGCCAAGGGATTGGAGACTATGGCTACACCTTC	CASSQGIGDYGYTF
TRBJ1-2	NA	TRBV20-1	few	TGCAGTGCTAGTCTTGTTTCTAACTATGGCTACATCTTC	CSASLVSNYGYIF
TRBJ2-7	TRBD1	TRBV28	NA	TGTGCCACCAACAGGGGGAAATCCTACGAGCAGTACTTC	CATNRGKSYEQYF
TRBJ2-5	TRBD2	TRBV20-1	NA	TGCAGTGCTAGAGAGAGCGGGACCCAAGAGACCCAGTACTTC	CSARESGTQETQYF
TRBJ2-7	NA	TRBV20-1	NA	TGCAGTGCCCGTACACGAAGCTCCTACGAGCAGTACTTC	CSARTRSSYEQYF
TRBJ2-2	NA	TRBV27	NA	TGTGCCAGCAGTTTAGTAACGGGGAACAGGAACACCGGGGAGCTGTTTTTT	CASSLVTGNRNTGELFF
TRBJ2-7	TRBD1	TRBV4-2	many	TGTGCCAGCAGCCAAGGACAGGGGGACTACGAGCAGTACTTC	CASSQGQGDYEQYF
TRBJ2-3	NA	TRBV9	few	TGTGCCAGCAGCGAACACTCGGGACCTTCGCAGTATTTT	CASSEHSGPSQYF
TRBJ1-2	NA	TRBV6-2/TRBV6-3	NA	TGTGCCAGCAGTTACGGCCCAGTGGGCTATGGCTACACCTTC	CASSYGPVGYGYTF
TRBJ2-7	NA	TRBV27	NA	TGTGCCAGCAGTTTCCCCAAATTCTCCTACGAGCAGTACTTC	CASSFPKFSYEQYF
TRBJ1-1	TRBD1	TRBV6-1	NA	TGTGCCAGCAGTGAAGAAGTGGTACAGGGGAACACTGAAGCTTGCTTT	CASSEEVVQGNTEACF
TRBJ2-7	TRBD2	TRBV6-1	NA	TGTGCCAGTGCCCCTTCTAGCGGGACGACCTACGAGCAGTACTTC	CASAPSSGTTYEQYF
TRBJ2-2	NA	TRBV6-2/TRBV6-3	many	TGTGCCAGCAGACGGGAGATGTATTACGGGGAGCTGTTTTTT	CASRREMYYGELFF
TRBJ1-1	NA	TRBV7-6	many	TGTGCCAGCAGCTTACCACACGACCGGGGCCACACTGAAGCTTTCTTT	CASSLPHDRGHTEAFF
TRBJ2-7	TRBD1	TRBV28	many	TGTGCCAGCAGCCTAAGGGACAGAGGCTACGAGCAGTACTTC	CASSLRDRGYEQYF
TRBJ2-7	NA	TRBV14	many	TGTGCCAGCCGGGACGGCAGCTCCTACGAGCAGTACTTC	CASRDGSSYEQYF
TRBJ2-5	NA	TRBV3-1	many	TGTGCCAGCAGCCAAGGCATCTGGCTAGATCCGTACTTC	CASSQGIWLDPYF
TRBJ1-5	TRBD1	TRBV12-3/TRBV12-4	NA	TGTGCCAGCAGTCTAACAGGGGGCGCGGGCCATCAGCCCCAGCATTTT	CASSLTGGAGHQPQHF
TRBJ2-5	NA	TRBV28	many	TGTGCCAGCAGTTTCCCCCAGGGGGGCCCTACTGGGGACTACCAAGAGACCCAGTACTTC	CASSFPQGGPTGDYQETQYF
TRBJ2-7	NA	TRBV29-1	many	TGCAGCTGCCTATCAGGACTCTCCTACGAGCAGTACTTC	CSCLSGLSYEQYF
TRBJ1-2	NA	TRBV6-5	many	TGTGCCAGCAGAGCCACAAGACCGGAAGCTAACTATGGCTACACCTTC	CASRATRPEANYGYTF
TRBJ2-2	NA	TRBV3-1	many	TGTGCCAGCAGCCAAGATCGTGTGGCAGGGGGGTCCGGGGAGCTGTTTTTT	CASSQDRVAGGSGELFF
TRBJ1-5	TRBD1	TRBV2	many	TGTGCCAGCCGGGGACAGGCCAAACAAGGGGCCCAGCATTTT	CASRGQAKQGAQHF
TRBJ2-7	NA	TRBV7-2	many	TGTGCCAGCAGCTTAGGGAGACAAACCTACGAGCAGTACTTC	CASSLGRQTYEQYF
TRBJ2-5	NA	TRBV6-2/TRBV6-3	many	TGTGCCAGCAGTTACTGGCAGGGCGAGACCCAGTACTTC	CASSYWQGETQYF